This T cell receptor (beta chain) is drawn from a study of blood T cell repertoires in COVID-19. Study-wide context: T cells, B-cell-depleted T cells, or PBMCs provided the cDNA or gDNA that served as material.

The Seattle site enrolled patients during active infection and followed them longitudinally. Sequencing was performed with immunoSEQ multiplex PCR; in TCRdb, only in-frame clones are kept and a portion is missing. Of about 69,000 clones in the sample, 70% to 90% were seen once. The CDR3 covers 19 residues. Germline CDR1 reads LGHDT; CDR2 reads YNNKEL (reference sequence). Trimming cost V 1 base and J 7 bases; bases outside gene matches: 17. The chain employs TRBV3-1 (or the pseudogene TRBV3-2) and TRBJ2-1; 9 nucleotides align to TRBD2. What was sequenced was peripheral blood. This sequence originates from a man between 35 and 55 years old with COVID-19, enrolled during active disease. CDR3 coding DNA: TGTGCCAGCAGCCAAGCATTTCATCGCGGGGCGGGGGGGAAAAATGAGCAGTTCTTC. Translated, it gives CASSQAFHRGAGGKNEQFF.